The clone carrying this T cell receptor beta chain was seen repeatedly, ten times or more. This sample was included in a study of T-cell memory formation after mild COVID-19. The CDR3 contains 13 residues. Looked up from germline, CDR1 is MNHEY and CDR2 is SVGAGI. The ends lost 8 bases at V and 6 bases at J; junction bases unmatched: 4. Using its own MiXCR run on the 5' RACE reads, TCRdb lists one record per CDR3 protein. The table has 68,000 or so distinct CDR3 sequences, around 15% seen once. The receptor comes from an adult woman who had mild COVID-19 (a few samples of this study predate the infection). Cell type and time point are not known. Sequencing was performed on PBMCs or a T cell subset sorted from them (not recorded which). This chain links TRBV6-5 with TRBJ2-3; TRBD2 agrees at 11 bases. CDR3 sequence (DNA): TGTGCCAGCGGTACTAGCGGGGGCGATACGCAGTATTTT. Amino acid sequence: CASGTSGGDTQYF.